This TCR beta chain was captured by sequencing in a study of cytomegalovirus exposure and HLA in healthy donors. In the PCR, 60 Vbeta and 13 Jbeta primers were used. Assay used: immunoSEQ multiplex PCR; TCRdb lists only in-frame clones, some missing. The sample shows 200,000 to 250,000 clones, 85% of them seen only once. CDR3 length: 12 amino acids. Germline V lookup: CDR1 MNHEY, CDR2 SVGAGI. With 2 bases removed from V and 12 bases from J, the gap between germline ends came to 11 bases. The rearrangement uses TRBV6-5 and TRBJ2-1, with D possibly TRBD1 on 5 matching bases. The sequenced sample consisted of PBMCs. The clonotype comes from a human donor in good health. The CDR3 loop is CASSYPRGGQFF. DNA of the CDR3: TGTGCCAGCAGTTACCCAAGGGGTGGGCAGTTCTTC.